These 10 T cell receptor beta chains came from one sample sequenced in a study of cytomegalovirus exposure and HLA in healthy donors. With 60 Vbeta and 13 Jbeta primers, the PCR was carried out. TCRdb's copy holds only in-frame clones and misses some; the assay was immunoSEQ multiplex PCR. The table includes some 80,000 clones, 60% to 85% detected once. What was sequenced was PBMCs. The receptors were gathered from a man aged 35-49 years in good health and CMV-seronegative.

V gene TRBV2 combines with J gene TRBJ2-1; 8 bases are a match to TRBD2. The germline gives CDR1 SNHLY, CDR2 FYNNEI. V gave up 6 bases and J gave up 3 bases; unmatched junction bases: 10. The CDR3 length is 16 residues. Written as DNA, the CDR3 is TGTGCCAGCAGGGCGCTGTCGGGGGGGGACTACAATGAGCAGTTCTTC. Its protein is CASRALSGGDYNEQFF.

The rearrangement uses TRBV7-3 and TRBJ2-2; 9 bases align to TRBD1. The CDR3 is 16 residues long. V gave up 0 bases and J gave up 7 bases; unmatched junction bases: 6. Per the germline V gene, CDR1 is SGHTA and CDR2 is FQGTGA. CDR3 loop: CASSLTGTGSIGELFF. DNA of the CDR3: TGTGCCAGCAGCTTAACGGGGACAGGGAGCATCGGGGAGCTGTTTTTT.

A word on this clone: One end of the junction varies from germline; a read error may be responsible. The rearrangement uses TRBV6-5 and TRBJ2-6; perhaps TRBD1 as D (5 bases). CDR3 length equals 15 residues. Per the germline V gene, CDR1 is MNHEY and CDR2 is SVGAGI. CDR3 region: CASSKDVTGANGLTF. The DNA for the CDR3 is TGTGCCAGCAGTAAGGACGTGACTGGGGCCAACGGCCTGACTTTC.

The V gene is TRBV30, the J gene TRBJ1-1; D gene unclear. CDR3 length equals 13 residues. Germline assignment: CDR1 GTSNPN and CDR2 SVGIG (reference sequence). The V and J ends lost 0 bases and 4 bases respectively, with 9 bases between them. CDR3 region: CAWSVDSATEAFF. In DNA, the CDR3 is TGTGCCTGGAGTGTAGACTCTGCCACTGAAGCTTTCTTT.

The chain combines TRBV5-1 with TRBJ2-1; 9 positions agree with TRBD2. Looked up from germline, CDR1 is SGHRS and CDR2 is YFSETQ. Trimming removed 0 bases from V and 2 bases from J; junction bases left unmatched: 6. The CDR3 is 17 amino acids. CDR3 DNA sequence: TGCGCCAGCAGCTTGGTTGGGACTAGCAGAACCTACAATGAGCAGTTCTTC. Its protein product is CASSLVGTSRTYNEQFF.

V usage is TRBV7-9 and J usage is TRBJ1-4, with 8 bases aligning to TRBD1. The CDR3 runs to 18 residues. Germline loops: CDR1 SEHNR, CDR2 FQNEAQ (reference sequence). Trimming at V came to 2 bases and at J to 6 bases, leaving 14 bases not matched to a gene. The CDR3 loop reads CASSLLGQDFLGHEKLFF. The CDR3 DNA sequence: TGTGCCAGCAGCTTACTGGGACAGGACTTCCTCGGTCATGAAAAACTGTTTTTT.

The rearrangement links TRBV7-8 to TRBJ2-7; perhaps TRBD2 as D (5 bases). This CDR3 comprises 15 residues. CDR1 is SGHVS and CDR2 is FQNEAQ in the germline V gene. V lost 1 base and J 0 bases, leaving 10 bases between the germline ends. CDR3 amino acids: CASSLVASFSYEQYF. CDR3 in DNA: TGTGCCAGCAGCTTAGTGGCTAGCTTCTCCTACGAGCAGTACTTC.

CDR3 sequence reads: CASSDGPGLAVYEQYF. The CDR3 nucleotides read TGTGCCAGCAGTGACGGACCGGGACTAGCGGTGTACGAGCAGTACTTC. This chain links TRBV7-9 with TRBJ2-7; 11 nucleotides match TRBD2. Germline values: CDR1 SEHNR, CDR2 FQNEAQ (reference sequence). Trimming cost V 6 bases and J 4 bases; bases outside gene matches: 11. This CDR3 contains 16 residues.

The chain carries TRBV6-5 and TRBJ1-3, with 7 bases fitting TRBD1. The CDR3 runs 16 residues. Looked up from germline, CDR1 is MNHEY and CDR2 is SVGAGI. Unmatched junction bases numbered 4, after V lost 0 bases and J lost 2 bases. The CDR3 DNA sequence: TGTGCCAGCAGTTACTCCGGACAGGCCGCTGGAAACACCATATATTTT. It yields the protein CASSYSGQAAGNTIYF.

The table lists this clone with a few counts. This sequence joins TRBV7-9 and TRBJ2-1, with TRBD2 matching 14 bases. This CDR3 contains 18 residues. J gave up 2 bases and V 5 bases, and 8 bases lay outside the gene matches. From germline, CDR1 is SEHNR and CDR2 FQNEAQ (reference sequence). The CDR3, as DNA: TGTGCCAGCAGCGGGCCGGGACTAGCGGGAGCGCCCTACAATGAGCAGTTCTTC. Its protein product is CASSGPGLAGAPYNEQFF.